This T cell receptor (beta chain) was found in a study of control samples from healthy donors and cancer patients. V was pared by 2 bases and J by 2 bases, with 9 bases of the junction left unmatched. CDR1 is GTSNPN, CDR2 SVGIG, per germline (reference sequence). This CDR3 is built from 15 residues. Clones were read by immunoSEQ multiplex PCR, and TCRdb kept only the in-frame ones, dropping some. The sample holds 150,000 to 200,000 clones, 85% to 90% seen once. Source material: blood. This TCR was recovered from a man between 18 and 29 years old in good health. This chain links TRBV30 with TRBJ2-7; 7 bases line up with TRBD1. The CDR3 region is CAWSPGQAVAYEQYF. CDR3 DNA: TGTGCCTGGAGTCCCGGACAGGCTGTAGCCTACGAGCAGTACTTC.